This T cell receptor beta chain came from a study of shared clonotypes between healthy human individuals. Generated by immunoSEQ multiplex PCR, the TCRdb table keeps only in-frame clones and is missing some. The sample lists roughly 320,000 clones, around nine tenths seen once, with 15% to 20% in the top ten. The CDR3 is 14 residues long. The TCR sequence derives from a man between 18 and 35 years old in good health. Sequencing was done on a sample of memory CD8+ T cells sorted from blood. Subset in this sample: CD45RO+ cells pooled with CCR7-negative TemRA cells. The chain recombines TRBV21-1 with TRBJ1-6; no check of the table's D call, TRBD1, against the DNA was made. TRBV21-1 is described as a pseudogene. CDR3 in amino acids: CASSKRGQSSPLHF. The CDR3 DNA reads as TGTGCCAGCAGCAAACGAGGACAGTCTTCACCCCTCCACTTT.